This T cell receptor (beta chain) was identified in a study of blood T cell repertoires in COVID-19. Whole-study context: Specimens from acute and convalescent COVID-19 originated in the United States, Italy and Spain. PBMCs, B-cell-depleted T cells, or T cells provided the cDNA or gDNA that made up the material.

TCRdb's copy holds only in-frame clones and misses some; the assay was immunoSEQ multiplex PCR. Of about 160,000 clones listed, 85% to 90% are singletons. The CDR3 runs to 15 residues. The germline V gene encodes CDR1 SGHRS and CDR2 YFSETQ. The V and J ends lost 6 bases and 3 bases, in that order; junction bases with no gene match: 8. This chain joins TRBV5-1 and TRBJ2-3, with 9 bases matching TRBD1. The sequence came from a woman in her seventies with acute or convalescent COVID-19. Sequencing was carried out using peripheral blood. The CDR3 DNA reads as TGCGCCAGCACACCCGGGACAGGGTGGACAGATACGCAGTATTTT. Protein: CASTPGTGWTDTQYF.